A single sample gave rise to the 24 T cell receptor beta chains below, sequenced in a study of T cells in Graves' hyperthyroidism and ophthalmopathy (dated by TCRdb to between 2018 and 2020). Library construction relied on multiplex PCR. The run used an Illumina HiSeq 2000. Amplification of TCR beta CDR3 regions was carried out from RNA transcripts. The first round of RT-PCR for the TCR CDR3 was performed with the HTBI primer set and the Qiagen OneStep RT-PCR kit. TCRdb redid the processing of the public reads, applying fastp at Q25 and MiXCR, and retained in-frame beta chains. Here each entry gathers all rows of one CDR3 protein and keeps the most common genes and DNA. The sample table lists 550,000 to 800,000 distinct CDR3 sequences, 17% of them with a count of one. Around 15% of the sample is in the top ten clones. Input material: blood. These receptor sequences come from a man in his forties or fifties with Graves' hyperthyroidism.

The chain carries TRBV18 and TRBJ2-1, with 9 bases matching TRBD2. Germline V gene sequence: CDR1 KGHSH, CDR2 LQKENI. This CDR3 is built from 14 residues. After removal of 4 bases from V and 6 bases from J, the junction contained 4 bases not matched to a gene. CDR3: CASSLELAGNEQFF. In nucleotides, the CDR3 is TGTGCCAGCTCACTGGAACTAGCGGGCAATGAGCAGTTCTTC. Filled out from reference TRBV18 and TRBJ2-1, the complete variable domain reads NAGVMQNPRHLVRRRGQEARLRCSPMKGHSHVYWYRQLPEEGLKFMVYLQKENIIDESGMPKERFSAEFPKEGPSILRIQQVVRGDSAAYFCASSLELAGNEQFFGPGTRLTVL.

This clonotype has a count of ten or more. The chain links TRBV2 to TRBJ1-1; possible D gene TRBD1, 5 bases. Germline CDR1 reads SNHLY; CDR2 reads FYNNEI. This CDR3 has 14 residues. Deletions cut 8 bases from V and 1 base from J, with 14 bases between. The CDR3 DNA follows: TGTGCCAGCCGCCCACAGGTAGGGAACACTGAAGCTTTCTTT. It codes for CASRPQVGNTEAFF.

This clonotype was recorded many times. This chain joins TRBV3-1 and TRBJ2-7; D is unresolved. The CDR3 spans 11 residues. CDR1 is LGHDT and CDR2 is YNNKEL in the germline V gene (reference sequence). V lost 0 bases to trimming and J lost 4 bases, with 1 base between them. The CDR3 reads CASSQEYEQYF. CDR3 nucleotides: TGTGCCAGCAGCCAAGAGTACGAGCAGTACTTC.

This clonotype appeared many times. This chain uses TRBV29-1 with TRBJ2-5; D might be TRBD2 (6 bases). V was trimmed by 5 bases and J by 2 bases, leaving 12 bases between them. The length of the CDR3 is 13 residues. In germline, CDR1 is SQVTM, CDR2 ANQGSEA. The CDR3 nucleotides read TGCAGCGTTAGGCGGGACGTGCAAGAGACCCAGTACTTC. Encoded protein: CSVRRDVQETQYF.

This clonotype was observed a handful of times. CDR3 sequence: CSAIRLAGDPYEQYF. CDR3 in DNA: TGCAGTGCTATCCGACTAGCGGGAGACCCCTACGAGCAGTACTTC. This rearrangement joins TRBV20-1 to TRBJ2-7; 12 bases are shared with TRBD2. CDR1 is DFQATT, CDR2 SNEGSKA, per germline (reference sequence). The CDR3 loop spans 15 amino acids. The V gene end was trimmed by 4 bases and the J gene end by 2 bases; junction bases not matched to a gene: 6.

V is TRBV12-3 or TRBV12-4 and J is TRBJ1-2; perhaps TRBD1 as D (5 bases). This CDR3 contains 14 residues. Trimming stripped 6 bases from V and 7 bases from J, with 18 bases between. CDR3 sequence (DNA): TGTGCCAGCAGCCCAGGGCAGGGCTCGTCTGGCTACACCTTC. Its translation is CASSPGQGSSGYTF.

Many counts were recorded for this clonotype. The gene calls are TRBV30 and TRBJ1-1; 7 bases fit TRBD1. Unmatched junction bases numbered 4, after V lost 2 bases and J lost 4 bases. Germline V CDR1 and CDR2: GTSNPN, SVGIG (reference sequence). The CDR3 is 13 amino acids. CDR3 in amino acids: CAWSPGQVTEAFF. The CDR3, as DNA: TGTGCCTGGAGTCCCGGACAGGTCACTGAAGCTTTCTTT. The full variable domain, with the rest looked up from reference TRBV30 and TRBJ1-1, is SQTIHQWPATLVQPVGSPLSLECTVEGTSNPNLYWYRQAAGRGLQLLFYSVGIGQISSEVPQNLSASRPQDRQFILSSKKLLLSDSGFYLCAWSPGQVTEAFFGQGTRLTVV.

This clonotype has just a few counts. This chain uses TRBV19 with TRBJ2-1, with 8 positions matching TRBD2. V lost 3 bases to trimming and J lost 5 bases; unmatched junction nucleotides: 3. Germline V gene lookup returns CDR1 LNHDA and CDR2 SQIVND (reference sequence). This CDR3 contains 14 residues. In DNA form, the CDR3 reads TGTGCCAGTAGTATGACGGGAGGGGACAATGAGCAGTTCTTC. Translation gives CASSMTGGDNEQFF.

This clonotype was picked up a small number of times. The rearrangement joins TRBV29-1 to TRBJ1-1; 8 bases fit TRBD1. CDR3 length equals 14 residues. V trimming: 4 bases; J trimming: 4 bases; junction bases outside the gene matches: 8. Germline values: CDR1 SQVTM, CDR2 ANQGSEA. The CDR3 coding sequence is TGCAGCGTTGGGACAGGGCTCAGGTTCACTGAAGCTTTCTTT. This translates into CSVGTGLRFTEAFF.

The V call is TRBV4-1, the J call TRBJ2-1, with 7 bases identical to TRBD2. The J segment lost 0 bases and the V segment lost 5 bases, leaving 7 bases of the junction unmatched. The CDR3 is 16 amino acids. Germline V gene lookup returns CDR1 MGHRA and CDR2 YSYEKL. The CDR3 loop is CASSNSIAGSYNEQFF. DNA of the CDR3: TGCGCCAGCAGCAATAGCATAGCGGGCTCCTACAATGAGCAGTTCTTC.

This clonotype was counted only a few times. This rearrangement joins TRBV12-3 or TRBV12-4 to TRBJ1-2; TRBD1 is a possible D gene (6 bases). The CDR3 has 13 amino acids. V was cut by 7 bases and J by 7 bases, with 16 bases left in between. CDR3 sequence reads: CASTEYRVGGYTF. CDR3 nucleotides: TGTGCCAGCACCGAATACAGGGTCGGTGGCTACACCTTC.

This clonotype was recorded at least ten times. V usage is TRBV7-2 and J usage is TRBJ1-5, with D unresolved. Between the trimmed V and J ends, which lost 5 bases and 3 bases, there was a span of 5 bases. The CDR3 covers 12 residues. Germline CDR1 SGHTA, CDR2 FQGNSA. The CDR3 loop is CASSHNNQPQHF. CDR3 bases: TGTGCCAGCAGCCATAACAATCAGCCCCAGCATTTT.

The V and J genes are TRBV7-6 and TRBJ2-5; 12 bases map to TRBD2. V dropped 2 bases and J dropped 5; count of bases not matched to a gene: 6. Germline V gives CDR1 SGHVS, CDR2 FNYEAQ. The CDR3 has 16 residues. DNA for the CDR3: TGTGCCAGCAGCTTATCGACTAGCGGGAGTGGGGAGACCCAGTACTTC. This sequence encodes CASSLSTSGSGETQYF.

About this clonotype: A read error may account for a junction end that differs from germline. The V gene is TRBV10-1, the J gene TRBJ2-2, with D unresolved. The CDR3 has 13 amino acids. Germline V CDR1 and CDR2: WNHNN, SYGVQD (reference sequence). The DNA for the CDR3 is TGCGCCAGCAGTGAGTATTACACCGGTGGAGTGTTCTTT. It yields the protein CASSEYYTGGVFF.

This clonotype was counted only a few times. The J gene is TRBJ2-1, the V gene TRBV9; D gene uncertain. The CDR3 totals 14 residues. Germline V gene sequence: CDR1 SGDLS, CDR2 YYNGEE. The V end was cut by 4 bases, the J end by 3 bases, with 11 bases between. The CDR3 DNA sequence: TGTGCCAGCAGCACCAGGACGGACTACAATGAGCAGTTCTTC. Translating gives CASSTRTDYNEQFF.

The rearrangement uses TRBV7-9 and TRBJ1-4; TRBD1 might be the D (6 bases). The V gene's germline CDR1 is SEHNR and CDR2 FQNEAQ (reference sequence). Trimming removed 5 bases from V and 0 bases from J, with 10 bases in between. This CDR3 contains 15 residues. CDR3 sequence reads: CASSSGTTTNEKLFF. CDR3 sequence (DNA): TGTGCCAGCAGCAGCGGGACAACAACTAATGAAAAACTGTTTTTT.

This clonotype has ten or more counts. The chain has TRBV4-1 and TRBJ2-5; D may be TRBD2 (5 bases). The CDR3 is 15 amino acids. Germline assignment: CDR1 MGHRA and CDR2 YSYEKL. V lost 1 base and J lost 5, with 14 bases in between. The CDR3 bases are TGCGCCAGCAGCCAAGCCGGACGACCGGGGGAGACCCAGTACTTC. This gives the protein CASSQAGRPGETQYF.

This clonotype was recorded many times. Being one base from a much bigger clone, this may be a read error. This sequence joins TRBV24-1 and TRBJ2-1; 7 nucleotides align to TRBD2. With 5 bases clipped from V and 0 bases from J, the junction kept 3 bases outside the gene matches. Germline V gene data show CDR1 as KGHDR and CDR2 as SFDVKD. This CDR3 contains 15 residues. CDR3 sequence: CATSAGGSSYNEQFF. The CDR3 coding sequence is TGTGCCACCAGTGCCGGGGGGAGCTCCTACAATGAGCAGTTCTTC.

J is TRBJ2-7 and V is TRBV19; 9 bases fit TRBD1. CDR1 is LNHDA and CDR2 is SQIVND in the germline V gene (reference sequence). V shed 1 base, J shed 5 bases, and the junction held 6 bases outside the gene matches. The CDR3 totals 15 residues. Here the CDR3 reads CASSIAGTGRDEQYF. Written as DNA, the CDR3 is TGTGCCAGTAGTATAGCCGGGACAGGGAGAGACGAGCAGTACTTC.

A note on this clonotype: The junction and the germline gene differ at one end; a read error may be behind it. The V and J genes are TRBV7-9 and TRBJ2-7; D unclear. From germline, CDR1 is SEHNR and CDR2 FQNEAQ (reference sequence). There are 14 residues in the CDR3. CDR3 amino acids: CASSHSLRTYEQYF. CDR3 sequence (DNA): TGCGCCAGCAGCCACTCCCTGAGGACCTACGAGCAGTACTTC.

The table lists this clonotype with many counts. This chain joins TRBV3-1 and TRBJ1-2; perhaps TRBD1 as D (5 bases). Looked up from germline, CDR1 is LGHDT and CDR2 is YNNKEL (reference sequence). The CDR3 runs 16 residues. V shed 3 bases and J shed 5 bases, with 19 bases lying between them. CDR3 residues: CASSQIRWDFGYGYTF. CDR3 nucleotide sequence: TGTGCCAGCAGCCAGATACGCTGGGACTTCGGTTATGGCTACACCTTC.

This clonotype was seen a handful of times. J is TRBJ2-3 and V is TRBV5-1; 10 bases agree with TRBD1. The V gene's germline CDR1 is SGHRS and CDR2 YFSETQ. V was clipped by 5 bases and J by 1 base; unmatched bases: 4. This CDR3 comprises 15 residues. The CDR3 DNA reads as TGCGCCAGCAGTGGGGGGACAGGGGGCACAGATACGCAGTATTTT. It translates to CASSGGTGGTDTQYF.

This clonotype was counted at least ten times. This sequence joins TRBV28 and TRBJ2-1, with D perhaps TRBD2 (6 bases). The V end lost 8 bases, the J end lost 3 bases, and 14 bases lay between the germline ends. CDR1 is MDHEN and CDR2 is SYDVKM in the germline V gene. The CDR3 consists of 14 residues. The CDR3 coding sequence is TGTGCCAGCGGGGGTCCGGGACTCTACAATGAGCAGTTCTTC. It translates to CASGGPGLYNEQFF.

Points on this clonotype: A read error may explain this, as a much larger clone is one base away. V gene TRBV27 combines with J gene TRBJ1-2; D ambiguous. Per the germline V gene, CDR1 is MNHEY and CDR2 is SMNVEV (reference sequence). This CDR3 region has 14 residues. The CDR3 nucleotides read TGTACCAGCAGTTTATCCGCAGATAACTATGGCTACACCTTC. Encoded protein: CTSSLSADNYGYTF.